This T cell receptor beta chain was retrieved from a study of regulatory T cells in long-lasting Graves disease. Time point specified: newly diagnosed GD, antithyroid drugs for less than 3 months. Researchers made the TCR library from RNA that was extracted from PBMCs. This clonotype was seen many times. Arm-PCR of CDR3 regions and iRepertoire HTBI primers were the basis on which TCR beta libraries were built. From the multiplex PCR reads, TCRdb called clonotypes with MiXCR, one entry per CDR3 protein. There are about 560,000 distinct CDR3 sequences in the sample; approximately 16% occur only once, and about 12% lies in the top ten. This CDR3 comprises 14 residues. Germline V CDR1 and CDR2: SGHRS, YFSETQ. V shed 0 bases and J 5 bases; nucleotides not matched to a gene: 2. This sample was also put to use in a study of T cells in Graves' hyperthyroidism and ophthalmopathy. That study adds: The majority of expanded thyroid clonotypes above 0.001 also appeared in blood.

The TCR comes from a man younger than 30 with Graves disease. This sample comprised peripheral blood mononuclear cells (PBMCs), obtained at new diagnosis, from a patient treated with antithyroid drugs. The V gene is TRBV5-1, the J gene TRBJ2-1; the match to TRBD2 covers 7 bases. The CDR3 loop reads CASSLDGTNNEQFF. In DNA, the CDR3 is TGCGCCAGCAGCTTGGATGGGACTAACAATGAGCAGTTCTTC.